This T cell receptor beta chain comes out of a study of shared clonotypes between healthy human individuals. This clone appeared once. Trimming shortened V by 3 bases and J by 2 bases, and 7 bases separated the two germline ends. CDR1 and CDR2 from the germline V gene are SGHVS and FNYEAQ. The CDR3 sequence is 13 residues long. The method was immunoSEQ multiplex PCR; TCRdb's version includes in-frame clones alone and lacks a portion of them. The sample has about 190,000 clones; approximately 61% are singletons. The clonotype was recovered from a man aged 30 to 39 in good health. The chain uses TRBV7-6 and TRBJ2-5; D uncertain. Material for sequencing was memory CD4+ T cells sorted from blood. Subset meaning: CD45RA-negative fraction. The CDR3: CASSFRRQETQYF. DNA for the CDR3: TGTGCCAGCAGCTTCCGGAGACAAGAGACCCAGTACTTC.